These T cell receptor beta chains were read from a single sample in a study of blood T cells in healthy people across ages. TCRdb redid the calling of the 5' RACE reads with MiXCR, one entry per CDR3 protein. The sample consists of 750,000 to 1,000,000 distinct CDR3 sequences, approximately 32% of them appearing once. The sample was also reused in another study, on T cells of mothers and their children.

Sequenced: blood. These receptors were taken from a woman aged 40 to 50 in good health. The CDR3 runs from the conserved cysteine through the conserved F or W. A D gene is named only where the DNA matches it firmly. The size entry is marked missing in some rows and otherwise reads once, few, many or a size class.

D gene	clone size	V gene	J gene	CDR3 protein	CDR3 DNA
TRBD1	-	TRBV12-3/TRBV12-4	TRBJ1-1	CAGEPTGLMNTEAFF	TGTGCCGGCGAACCGACAGGGCTAATGAACACTGAAGCTTTCTTT
-	few	TRBV20-1	TRBJ1-5	CSARVAGAFNQPQHF	TGCAGTGCTAGGGTGGCAGGGGCCTTCAATCAGCCCCAGCATTTT
TRBD2	-	TRBV18	TRBJ2-7	CANSPLIAGGSYEQYF	TGTGCCAACTCACCACTAATAGCGGGGGGGTCCTACGAGCAGTACTTC
TRBD2	many	TRBV5-1	TRBJ2-3	CASSPQTSGGTDTQYF	TGCGCCAGCAGCCCACAGACTAGCGGGGGGACAGATACGCAGTATTTT
TRBD1	-	TRBV18	TRBJ2-3	CASSPRGQGTTTDTQYF	TGTGCCAGCTCACCACGTGGACAGGGGACTACCACAGATACGCAGTATTTT
TRBD1	many	TRBV27	TRBJ2-1	CASRPGQRYYNEQFF	TGTGCCAGCAGGCCGGGACAGAGGTATTACAATGAGCAGTTCTTC
-	many	TRBV12-3/TRBV12-4	TRBJ1-5	CASSFQSNQPQHF	TGTGCCAGCAGTTTCCAGAGCAATCAGCCCCAGCATTTT
-	-	TRBV18	TRBJ2-7	CASSPHDRSEQYF	TGTGCCAGCTCACCACATGACAGGTCCGAGCAGTACTTC
-	many	TRBV6-1	TRBJ2-7	CASSEIDGSAYEQYF	TGTGCCAGCAGTGAAATAGACGGGTCCGCCTACGAGCAGTACTTC
-	-	TRBV7-2	TRBJ1-2	CASSQGGWWQGAPYGYTF	TGTGCCAGCAGCCAGGGCGGGTGGTGGCAGGGCGCTCCCTATGGCTACACCTTC
-	-	TRBV7-2	TRBJ1-2	CASSLGVGGPCGYTF	TGTGCCAGCAGCTTAGGCGTCGGGGGACCCTGTGGCTACACCTTC
-	few	TRBV29-1	TRBJ1-2	CSVERGRGYGYTF	TGCAGCGTTGAAAGGGGCAGGGGCTATGGCTACACCTTC
-	-	TRBV28	TRBJ2-3	CASSAPGDTDTQYF	TGTGCCAGCAGTGCCCCGGGTGACACAGATACGCAGTATTTT
-	-	TRBV5-1	TRBJ2-7	CASSPTYNEQYF	TGCGCCAGTAGCCCGACCTACAATGAGCAGTACTTC
-	-	TRBV7-9	TRBJ2-3	CASETGGARTDTQYF	TGTGCCAGCGAAACAGGGGGGGCTCGGACAGATACGCAGTATTTT
-	many	TRBV7-6	TRBJ2-3	CASSLTATRALTDTQYF	TGTGCCAGCAGCTTAACGGCAACTAGAGCCCTTACAGATACGCAGTATTTT
TRBD1	-	TRBV7-9	TRBJ1-3	CASIHYRGQRSGNTIYF	TGTGCCAGCATACACTACAGGGGACAGCGCTCTGGAAACACCATATATTTT
TRBD1	many	TRBV12-3/TRBV12-4	TRBJ2-5	CASSLGGQKRTQYF	TGTGCCAGCAGTTTAGGGGGACAGAAGAGAACCCAGTACTTC
-	few	TRBV20-1	TRBJ1-1	CSALQEKTEAFF	TGCAGTGCCTTACAGGAGAAAACTGAAGCTTTCTTT
-	few	TRBV15	TRBJ1-2	CATSKDRNYGYTF	TGTGCCACCAGCAAAGACAGGAACTATGGCTACACCTTC
-	many	TRBV20-1	TRBJ2-6	CSASGVPSGANVLTF	TGCAGTGCTAGTGGTGTACCCTCTGGGGCCAACGTCCTGACTTTC
-	few	TRBV7-2	TRBJ1-5	CASSLGVGIQPQHF	TGTGCCAGCAGCTTAGGGGTGGGGATTCAGCCCCAGCATTTT
-	-	TRBV19	TRBJ2-1	CASSFKVSQETQFF	TGTGCCAGTAGTTTTAAGGTCAGCCAAGAGACCCAGTTCTTC
TRBD1	-	TRBV5-1	TRBJ2-7	CASSRTGGLATYNEQYF	TGCGCCAGCAGCAGGACAGGGGGTCTGGCGACCTACAATGAGCAGTACTTC
-	-	TRBV2	TRBJ2-1	CASKVSRELHEQFF	TGTGCCAGCAAGGTGAGCAGGGAACTGCATGAGCAGTTCTTC
TRBD2	many	TRBV6-6	TRBJ2-1	CASSYSGGGGYNEQFF	TGTGCCAGCAGTTACTCGGGCGGGGGGGGTTACAATGAGCAGTTCTTC
-	many	TRBV28	TRBJ2-3	CASSFIGDTDTQYF	TGTGCCAGCAGTTTTATCGGGGATACAGATACGCAGTATTTT
-	many	TRBV5-6	TRBJ2-1	CASSLAQGQYDEQFF	TGTGCCAGCAGCTTGGCCCAGGGCCAGTACGATGAGCAGTTCTTC
TRBD2	-	TRBV20-1	TRBJ2-3	CSAPLAGVGTDTQYF	TGCAGTGCTCCGCTAGCGGGAGTTGGCACAGATACGCAGTATTTT
TRBD1	few	TRBV28	TRBJ1-5	CASSLDRDVDQPQHF	TGTGCCAGCAGCCTAGACAGGGATGTTGATCAGCCCCAGCATTTT
-	-	TRBV3-1	TRBJ2-1	CASSQGRLGNEQFF	TGTGCCAGCAGCCAAGGGAGACTCGGGAATGAGCAGTTCTTC
-	-	TRBV7-9	TRBJ2-7	CASSSFRDNYEQYF	TGTGCCAGCAGCTCCTTCCGGGACAACTACGAGCAGTACTTC
-	-	TRBV6-2/TRBV6-3	TRBJ2-5	CASSWGPTGETQYF	TGTGCCAGCAGTTGGGGCCCAACCGGAGAGACCCAGTACTTC
-	-	TRBV3-1	TRBJ1-4	CASSQDPQGTWGLFF	TGTGCCAGCAGCCAAGATCCCCAGGGTACGTGGGGACTGTTTTTT
TRBD1	many	TRBV7-2	TRBJ1-2	CASSTYLQGDYGYTF	TGTGCCAGCAGCACCTACTTACAGGGGGACTATGGCTACACCTTC
-	-	TRBV7-9	TRBJ1-1	CASTQQSTEAFF	TGTGCCAGCACCCAGCAGTCCACTGAAGCTTTCTTT
-	-	TRBV6-5	TRBJ2-7	CASRQTGTDYGQYF	TGTGCCAGCAGGCAAACCGGGACCGACTACGGGCAGTACTTC
TRBD2	few	TRBV2	TRBJ2-7	CASGESGASSYEQYF	TGTGCCAGCGGGGAAAGCGGGGCTAGCTCCTACGAGCAGTACTTC
-	few	TRBV19	TRBJ2-3	CASSIELLGSTDTQYF	TGTGCCAGTAGTATAGAGCTACTAGGAAGCACAGATACGCAGTATTTT
-	-	TRBV4-3	TRBJ1-2	CASSQVFGDTFYGYTF	TGCGCCAGCAGCCAAGTCTTCGGGGACACCTTTTATGGCTACACCTTC
-	-	TRBV20-1	TRBJ2-3	CSARDLKGADTQYF	TGCAGTGCTAGAGATCTGAAGGGGGCAGATACGCAGTATTTT
-	-	TRBV6-2/TRBV6-3	TRBJ1-6	CASTQGIYNSPLHF	TGTGCCAGCACTCAGGGCATCTATAATTCACCCCTCCACTTT
TRBD2	-	TRBV28	TRBJ2-3	CATSGGPTDTQYF	TGTGCGACGAGCGGGGGGCCGACAGATACGCAGTATTTT
TRBD2	many	TRBV13	TRBJ2-5	CASSLYRDYVKETQYF	TGTGCCAGCAGCCTTTACCGGGACTACGTTAAAGAGACCCAGTACTTC
TRBD2	few	TRBV12-3/TRBV12-4	TRBJ2-3	CASSFRLAGFTDTQYF	TGTGCCAGCAGTTTCCGGCTAGCGGGATTCACAGATACGCAGTATTTT
-	-	TRBV7-9	TRBJ2-7	CASSLIRTPYEQYF	TGTGCCAGCAGCTTAATAAGGACACCCTACGAGCAGTACTTC
TRBD1	-	TRBV7-2	TRBJ1-5	CASSETGVEGPQHF	TGTGCCAGCAGCGAGACAGGGGTCGAGGGACCCCAGCATTTT
-	-	TRBV18	TRBJ2-3	CASSPYRTGDSSTDTQYF	TGTGCCAGCTCACCATATCGCACAGGGGACTCTAGCACAGATACGCAGTATTTT
TRBD1	few	TRBV12-3/TRBV12-4	TRBJ2-1	CASSTLRDRDYNEQFF	TGTGCCAGCAGTACGCTCCGGGACAGGGACTACAATGAGCAGTTCTTC
-	few	TRBV28	TRBJ1-1	CASSFVTEAFF	TGTGCCAGCAGTTTTGTGACTGAAGCTTTCTTT
-	-	TRBV3-1	TRBJ1-2	CASSPYRGRTDAYGYTF	TGTGCCAGCAGCCCATATCGGGGCCGGACAGACGCTTATGGCTACACCTTC
-	-	TRBV7-2	TRBJ1-4	CASSLGKVEGEKLFF	TGTGCCAGCAGCTTAGGGAAGGTAGAAGGTGAAAAACTGTTTTTT
TRBD1	many	TRBV11-2	TRBJ2-7	CASSSRTGGNYEQYF	TGTGCCAGCAGCTCTCGGACAGGGGGGAACTACGAGCAGTACTTC